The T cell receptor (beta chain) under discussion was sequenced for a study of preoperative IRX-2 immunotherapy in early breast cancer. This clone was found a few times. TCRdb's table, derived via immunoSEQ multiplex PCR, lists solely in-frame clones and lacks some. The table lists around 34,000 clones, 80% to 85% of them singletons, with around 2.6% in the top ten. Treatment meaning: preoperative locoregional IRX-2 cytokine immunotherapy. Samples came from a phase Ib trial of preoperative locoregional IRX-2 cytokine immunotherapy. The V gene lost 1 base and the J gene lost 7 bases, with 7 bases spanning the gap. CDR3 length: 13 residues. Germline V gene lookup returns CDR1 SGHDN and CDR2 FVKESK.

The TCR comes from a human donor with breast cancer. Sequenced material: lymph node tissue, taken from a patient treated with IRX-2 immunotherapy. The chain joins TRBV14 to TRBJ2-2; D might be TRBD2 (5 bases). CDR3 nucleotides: TGTGCCAGCAGCCAAGTGGCGGGCGGGGAGCTGTTTTTT. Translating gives CASSQVAGGELFF. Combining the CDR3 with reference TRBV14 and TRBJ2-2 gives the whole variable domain EAGVTQFPSHSVIEKGQTVTLRCDPISGHDNLYWYRRVMGKEIKFLLHFVKESKQDESGMPNNRFLAERTGGTYSTLKVQPAELEDSGVYFCASSQVAGGELFFGEGSRLTVL.